Listed below are T cell receptor beta chains from one sample, sequenced in a study of Ad26.COV2.S vaccination and SARS-CoV-2 variants. The repertoire was sequenced with immunoSEQ multiplex PCR; TCRdb's copy has only in-frame clones and lacks some. The table lists roughly 380,000 clones, 70% to 90% of them singletons, with 3.5% to 4% in the top ten. Sequences were derived from peripheral blood, sampled in a trial of Ad26.COV2.S vaccine versus placebo. The receptors stem from a person between 18 and 60 years old who received the Ad26.COV2.S COVID-19 vaccine or a placebo. CDR3s leave out the opening cysteine and the closing phenylalanine or tryptophan. The order of the fields is V gene, clone size, D gene, CDR3 protein. D genes are given only for firm matches. Size is stated for part of the rows, as once, few or many counts, or as a class when the clone is expanded.

v_call: TRBV9; clone_size: NA; d_call: TRBD2; cdr3_aa: ASSSKAGATDTQY
v_call: TRBV28; clone_size: NA; d_call: TRBD1; cdr3_aa: ASSSDRGPYEQY
v_call: TRBV5-4; clone_size: NA; d_call: NA; cdr3_aa: ASKAGGETEAF
v_call: TRBV9; clone_size: NA; d_call: TRBD1; cdr3_aa: ASSVNDRGQETQY
v_call: TRBV6-5; clone_size: NA; d_call: NA; cdr3_aa: ASSPPGPSYEQY
v_call: TRBV6-2/TRBV6-3; clone_size: NA; d_call: TRBD2; cdr3_aa: ASSYRASGFQETQY
v_call: TRBV3-1/TRBV3-2; clone_size: NA; d_call: NA; cdr3_aa: ASSQGLQETQY
v_call: TRBV7-3; clone_size: NA; d_call: NA; cdr3_aa: ASSFLDGNTQY
v_call: TRBV28; clone_size: NA; d_call: TRBD1; cdr3_aa: ASSPGQGYYGYT
v_call: TRBV7-6; clone_size: NA; d_call: NA; cdr3_aa: ASSRRGTGELF
v_call: TRBV2; clone_size: NA; d_call: TRBD1; cdr3_aa: ASSEGSGGIQETQY
v_call: TRBV3-1/TRBV3-2; clone_size: NA; d_call: NA; cdr3_aa: ASSQAGPNEQF
v_call: TRBV11-2; clone_size: NA; d_call: NA; cdr3_aa: ASSLDLARPVNIQY
v_call: TRBV7-9; clone_size: NA; d_call: NA; cdr3_aa: AVQRESYEQY
v_call: TRBV6-1; clone_size: NA; d_call: NA; cdr3_aa: ASSATGTVYSNQPQH
v_call: TRBV15; clone_size: NA; d_call: NA; cdr3_aa: ATSSNDLGVAKNIQY
v_call: TRBV9; clone_size: NA; d_call: TRBD2; cdr3_aa: ASSPGTSGVGETQY
v_call: TRBV7-3; clone_size: once; d_call: NA; cdr3_aa: ASSLTGDNVGDTQY
v_call: TRBV15; clone_size: NA; d_call: TRBD1; cdr3_aa: ATSTLGQGTGNTIY
v_call: TRBV7-9; clone_size: NA; d_call: NA; cdr3_aa: ASSLVKGPNIQY
v_call: TRBV28; clone_size: NA; d_call: NA; cdr3_aa: ASSWPGELF
v_call: TRBV7-3; clone_size: few; d_call: NA; cdr3_aa: ASSVNGGASYEQY
v_call: TRBV5-1; clone_size: NA; d_call: TRBD1; cdr3_aa: ASSLERTGIDTQY
v_call: TRBV7-7; clone_size: NA; d_call: NA; cdr3_aa: ASSATTVTGELF
v_call: TRBV2; clone_size: few; d_call: NA; cdr3_aa: ASSARQALGNEKLF
v_call: TRBV6-4; clone_size: NA; d_call: TRBD2; cdr3_aa: ASSSGTSGGATDTQY
v_call: TRBV5-4; clone_size: NA; d_call: NA; cdr3_aa: ASSRGDGLEKLF
v_call: TRBV28; clone_size: NA; d_call: NA; cdr3_aa: ASSLGQSNQPQH
v_call: TRBV5-6; clone_size: NA; d_call: TRBD2; cdr3_aa: ASNSGGNIQY
v_call: TRBV28; clone_size: NA; d_call: TRBD1; cdr3_aa: ASSVGQGGYGYT
v_call: TRBV6-6; clone_size: NA; d_call: NA; cdr3_aa: ASSLGILYNYGYT
v_call: TRBV4-1; clone_size: NA; d_call: TRBD1; cdr3_aa: ASSLRFGTGFNEQY
v_call: TRBV6-5; clone_size: NA; d_call: NA; cdr3_aa: ASILEVQNTEAF
v_call: TRBV7-8; clone_size: NA; d_call: TRBD1; cdr3_aa: ASSSRTGQGGYT
v_call: TRBV6-5; clone_size: NA; d_call: TRBD1; cdr3_aa: ASSSTGGTEAF
v_call: TRBV11-2; clone_size: NA; d_call: TRBD2; cdr3_aa: ASSILAGGSSYNEQF
v_call: TRBV30; clone_size: once; d_call: NA; cdr3_aa: AWFTGSRETQY
v_call: TRBV7-9; clone_size: NA; d_call: NA; cdr3_aa: ASSFLARATDTQY
v_call: TRBV7-9; clone_size: NA; d_call: NA; cdr3_aa: ASSSPGRQNEKLF
v_call: TRBV7-8; clone_size: once; d_call: TRBD2; cdr3_aa: ASSLGTSAVYEQY
v_call: TRBV11-2; clone_size: NA; d_call: NA; cdr3_aa: ASSLTDSRSPLH
v_call: TRBV4-3; clone_size: NA; d_call: NA; cdr3_aa: ASSQELVGELHGYT
v_call: TRBV19; clone_size: NA; d_call: NA; cdr3_aa: ASSIHRTTEAF
v_call: TRBV18; clone_size: NA; d_call: NA; cdr3_aa: ASSTKQGLGGDTEAF
v_call: TRBV7-2; clone_size: NA; d_call: NA; cdr3_aa: ATQTDFYNSPLH